These T cell receptor beta chains were read from a single sample in a study of blood T cell dynamics during melanoma immunotherapy. Clones were read by immunoSEQ multiplex PCR, and TCRdb kept only the in-frame ones, dropping some. The table shows about 16,000 clones, with 87% occurring only once. The sequencing here drew on blood, taken from a patient treated with checkpoint blockade. These receptors were collected from a human donor with melanoma. Each CDR3 is given with its conserved first and last residue. D genes are given only for firm matches. The size of a clone is reported for some rows only, either as once, few or many, or as a class for expanded clones.

len | abundance | j_gene | v_gene | d_gene | CDR3aa | CDR3nt
13 | . | TRBJ2-7 | TRBV5-4 | TRBD2 | CASSLYGGDEQYF | TGTGCCAGCAGCTTGTACGGGGGGGACGAGCAGTACTTC
13 | once | TRBJ1-1 | TRBV18 | . | CASSAGENTEAFF | TGTGCCAGCTCAGCCGGGGAGAACACTGAAGCTTTCTTT
14 | . | TRBJ1-3 | TRBV29-1 | . | CSVGIGASGNTIYF | TGCAGCGTTGGCATAGGAGCCTCTGGAAACACCATATATTTT
15 | . | TRBJ2-1 | TRBV18 | TRBD2 | CASSPGLVGGNEQFF | TGTGCCAGCTCACCGGGACTAGTAGGTGGCAATGAGCAGTTCTTC
13 | once | TRBJ1-6 | TRBV27 | . | CASSQDVGIPLHF | TGTGCCAGCAGTCAGGACGTTGGTATTCCCCTCCACTTT
15 | . | TRBJ1-1 | TRBV5-1 | . | CASSYGGAVNTEAFF | TGCGCCAGCAGCTATGGTGGGGCGGTGAACACTGAAGCTTTCTTT
15 | . | TRBJ2-7 | TRBV6-6 | . | CASSSADMGAYEQYF | TGTGCCAGCAGTTCCGCGGACATGGGAGCCTACGAGCAGTACTTC
18 | . | TRBJ2-1 | TRBV11-2 | TRBD1 | CASSLGVGTGGPYNEQFF | TGTGCCAGCAGCTTAGGAGTTGGGACAGGGGGCCCTTACAATGAGCAGTTCTTC
13 | . | TRBJ2-7 | TRBV5-1 | TRBD1 | CASSIGQEYEQYF | TGCGCCAGCAGCATCGGACAGGAGTACGAGCAGTACTTC
14 | . | TRBJ2-7 | TRBV29-1 | TRBD2 | CSVGWGLAGREQYF | TGCAGCGTTGGTTGGGGACTAGCGGGAAGGGAGCAGTACTTC
15 | . | TRBJ2-5 | TRBV7-8 | . | CASSLKFRLQETQYF | TGTGCCAGCAGCTTAAAATTTCGATTACAAGAGACCCAGTACTTC
17 | . | TRBJ2-1 | TRBV28 | TRBD2 | CATTSAGNPSSYNEQFF | TGTGCCACGACGTCAGCGGGGAACCCGAGCTCCTACAATGAGCAGTTCTTC
16 | once | TRBJ2-7 | TRBV29-1 | TRBD2 | CSVVVNSGSGRYEQYF | TGCAGCGTGGTAGTAAATAGCGGGTCCGGCAGGTACGAGCAGTACTTC
12 | . | TRBJ1-5 | TRBV25-1 | . | CASSWGNQPQHF | TGTGCCAGCAGCTGGGGCAATCAGCCCCAGCATTTT
11 | few | TRBJ1-2 | TRBV5-1 | . | CASSSFYGYTF | TGCGCCAGCAGCTCGTTCTATGGCTACACCTTC
13 | . | TRBJ2-1 | TRBV11-3 | . | CASSFSWSNEQFF | TGTGCCAGCAGCTTCTCTTGGTCCAATGAGCAGTTCTTC
15 | . | TRBJ2-4 | TRBV5-5 | TRBD2 | CASSSLAGAKNIQYF | TGTGCCAGCAGCTCCTTAGCGGGAGCCAAAAACATTCAGTACTTC
13 | . | TRBJ2-7 | TRBV11-2 | . | CASSSPPFYEQYF | TGTGCCAGCAGCTCCCCCCCTTTTTACGAGCAGTACTTC
13 | few | TRBJ2-1 | TRBV7-9 | . | CASSLAQGNEQFF | TGTGCCAGCAGCTTAGCACAGGGAAATGAGCAGTTCTTC
15 | . | TRBJ1-5 | TRBV5-6 | . | CASSLGSVSNQPQHF | TGTGCCAGCAGCCTTGGAAGTGTTAGCAATCAGCCCCAGCATTTT
14 | . | TRBJ1-2 | TRBV27 | . | CASSLWAGGEGYTF | TGTGCCAGCAGTTTATGGGCTGGGGGCGAAGGCTACACCTTC
14 | . | TRBJ2-1 | TRBV7-2 | . | CASAARGSYNEQFF | TGTGCCAGCGCTGCCCGGGGCTCCTACAATGAGCAGTTCTTC
14 | . | TRBJ1-3 | TRBV28 | . | CASSFGDSGNTIYF | TGTGCCAGCAGTTTTGGGGACTCTGGAAACACCATATATTTT
14 | . | TRBJ2-7 | TRBV7-9 | . | CASSLSGLAYEQYF | TGTGCCAGCAGCTTAAGCGGATTAGCCTACGAGCAGTACTTC
13 | few | TRBJ1-1 | TRBV19 | . | CASSMKLNTEAFF | TGTGCCAGTAGTATGAAGCTGAACACTGAAGCTTTCTTT
14 | . | TRBJ2-2 | TRBV11-2 | TRBD1 | CASSRDRTTGELFF | TGTGCCAGCAGCCGGGACAGGACAACCGGGGAGCTGTTTTTT
12 | . | TRBJ1-4 | TRBV19 | . | CASSRRGEKLFF | TGTGCCAGTAGTCGGAGGGGGGAAAAACTGTTTTTT
18 | . | TRBJ2-3 | TRBV15 | TRBD2 | CATSTRLAGVGRTDTQYF | TGTGCCACCAGCACCCGACTAGCGGGAGTCGGTCGCACAGATACGCAGTATTTT
12 | once | TRBJ2-7 | TRBV30 | TRBD1 | CAWNTGQGEQYF | TGTGCCTGGAATACGGGACAGGGCGAGCAGTACTTC
15 | few | TRBJ1-1 | TRBV4-2 | . | CASSQDPGRDTEAFF | TGTGCCAGCAGCCAAGATCCCGGAAGGGACACTGAAGCTTTCTTT
16 | . | TRBJ2-7 | TRBV14 | . | CASSQEKPRSDGEQYF | TGTGCCAGCAGCCAAGAAAAACCCAGGAGTGATGGCGAGCAGTACTTC
15 | . | TRBJ2-3 | TRBV18 | TRBD2 | CASSPRTSGKDTQYF | TGTGCCAGCTCACCCCGGACTAGCGGCAAGGATACGCAGTATTTT
13 | . | TRBJ2-2 | TRBV28 | . | CASVWRTTGELFF | TGTGCCAGCGTATGGAGAACCACCGGGGAGCTGTTTTTT
13 | . | TRBJ1-4 | TRBV19 | . | CATIGSWGEKLFF | TGTGCCACCATAGGGTCGTGGGGTGAAAAACTGTTTTTT
17 | . | TRBJ2-3 | TRBV5-1 | . | CASSLPPPAAFTDTQYF | TGCGCCAGCAGCTTGCCCCCCCCAGCGGCCTTCACAGATACGCAGTATTTT
15 | . | TRBJ2-1 | TRBV4-3 | . | CASSQVTDYTNEQFF | TGCGCCAGCAGCCAAGTTACGGACTATACTAATGAGCAGTTCTTC
14 | . | TRBJ2-5 | TRBV7-2 | . | CASSLAGRGETQYF | TGTGCCAGCAGCTTAGCTGGCAGAGGAGAGACCCAGTACTTC
13 | . | TRBJ1-1 | TRBV6-6 | . | CASSNLRGLEAFF | TGTGCCAGCAGCAACCTACGGGGGCTCGAAGCTTTCTTT
16 | . | TRBJ2-1 | TRBV5-4 | TRBD2 | CASSFGLADSYNEQFF | TGTGCCAGCAGCTTCGGGCTAGCGGACTCCTACAATGAGCAGTTCTTC
16 | . | TRBJ2-3 | TRBV7-8 | . | CASSLDPGRSTDTQYF | TGTGCCAGCAGCTTAGATCCGGGGCGAAGCACAGATACGCAGTATTTT
14 | . | TRBJ2-1 | TRBV9 | . | CASSVEGDYNEQFF | TGTGCCAGCAGCGTAGAAGGGGACTACAATGAGCAGTTCTTC
17 | . | TRBJ2-3 | TRBV28 | TRBD2 | CASSLREASPSTDTQYF | TGTGCCAGCAGTTTGCGGGAGGCCTCGCCGTCTACAGATACGCAGTATTTT
14 | few | TRBJ1-1 | TRBV28 | . | CASSLIAGNTEAFF | TGTGCCAGCAGTTTAATTGCGGGGAACACTGAAGCTTTCTTT
14 | . | TRBJ2-1 | TRBV29-1 | TRBD2 | CSAPLAGDVNEQFF | TGCAGCGCCCCACTAGCGGGAGATGTCAATGAGCAGTTCTTC
13 | few | TRBJ1-3 | TRBV6-5 | . | CASSYRDTGTIYF | TGTGCCAGCAGTTACAGAGACACCGGGACCATATATTTT
13 | . | TRBJ2-2 | TRBV2 | . | CASRDQNTGELFF | TGTGCCAGCAGGGACCAGAACACCGGGGAGCTGTTTTTT
14 | . | TRBJ2-3 | TRBV7-9 | TRBD2 | CATRTSGRADTQYF | TGTGCCACCCGGACTAGCGGGAGGGCAGATACGCAGTATTTT
14 | . | TRBJ1-1 | TRBV5-1 | . | CASSLGIRNTEAFF | TGCGCCAGCAGCTTAGGGATTCGGAACACTGAAGCTTTCTTT